This T cell receptor (beta chain) was captured in a study of OX40 agonist ivuxolimab in advanced cancers. Produced via immunoSEQ multiplex PCR; TCRdb's table is partial and in-frame only. The repertoire holds tens of thousands of clones, 90% to 95% seen once, with less than 0.55% in the top ten. V lost 0 bases and J 2 bases, leaving 16 bases between the germline ends. The CDR3 sequence is 17 residues long. Germline-derived CDR1 and CDR2 are SGHNT and YYREEE (reference sequence). This chain uses TRBV5-4 with TRBJ2-3; D remains ambiguous. The sequence was collected from an adult with an advanced solid tumor such as melanoma, head and neck, liver or kidney cancer. This sample comprised CD4+ or CD8+ T cells sorted from blood, obtained in a trial of the OX40 agonist ivuxolimab. CDR3 DNA sequence: TGTGCCAGCAGCTTGGCCTTGACGGCCCGCGCCACAGATACGCAGTATTTT. Amino acid sequence: CASSLALTARATDTQYF.